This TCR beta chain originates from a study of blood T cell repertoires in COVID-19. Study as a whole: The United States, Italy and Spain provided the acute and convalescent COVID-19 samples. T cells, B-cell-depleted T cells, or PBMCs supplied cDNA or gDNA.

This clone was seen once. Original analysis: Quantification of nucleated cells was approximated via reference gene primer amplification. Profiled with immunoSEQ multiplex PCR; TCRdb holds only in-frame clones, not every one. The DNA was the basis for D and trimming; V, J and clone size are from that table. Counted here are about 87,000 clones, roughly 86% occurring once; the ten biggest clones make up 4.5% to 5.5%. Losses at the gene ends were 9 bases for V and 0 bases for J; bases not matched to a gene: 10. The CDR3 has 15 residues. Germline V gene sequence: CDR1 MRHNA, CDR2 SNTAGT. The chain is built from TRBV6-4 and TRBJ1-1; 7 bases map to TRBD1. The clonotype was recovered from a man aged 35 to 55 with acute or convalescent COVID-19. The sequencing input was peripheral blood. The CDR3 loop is CASRQQGLMNTEAFF. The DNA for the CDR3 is TGTGCCAGTAGACAACAGGGGCTCATGAACACTGAAGCTTTCTTT.